These 15 T cell receptor beta chains came from one sample sequenced in a study of blood T cell repertoires in COVID-19 (dated by TCRdb to between 2020 and 2021). Receptor amplification or capture employed the immunoSEQ multiplex PCR assay. TCRdb re-hosts the immuneACCESS table, in-frame sequences only. Its copies lack some clones; in the studies checked, an unresolved V gene accounts for under half of them, and the cause for the rest is not known. This sample has 280,000 or so clones in its table, and 70% to 90% of those were observed once. The top ten clones comprise 9.4% of the sample. The specimen sequenced was peripheral blood. Receptors were obtained from a man between 18 and 35 years old with active or convalescent COVID-19.

The J gene is TRBJ2-7, the V gene TRBV9, with D perhaps TRBD2 (6 bases). The CDR3 has 14 residues. Trimming took 4 bases from V and 3 from J, leaving 14 bases between them. Germline CDR1 reads SGDLS; CDR2 reads YYNGEE. For the CDR3, the DNA is TGTGCCAGCAGCCCCGGGGGAATTCGCTACGAGCAGTACTTC. Translation gives CASSPGGIRYEQYF.

The chain's CDR3 is CASSHLDAWINEQFF. The DNA for the CDR3 is TGCGCCAGCAGCCACCTAGATGCTTGGATCAATGAGCAGTTCTTC. The chain carries TRBV4-1 and TRBJ2-1; the D is unclear. This CDR3 is 15 amino acids long. V lost 3 bases, J lost 6 bases, and 15 bases lay in between. The V gene's germline CDR1 is MGHRA and CDR2 YSYEKL.

J is TRBJ1-1 and V is TRBV11-3, with D hard to call. The ends were cut back, 1 base at V and 1 base at J, with 7 bases in the middle. Germline-derived CDR1 and CDR2 are SGHNT and YENEEA. This CDR3 region has 14 residues. In nucleotides, the CDR3 is TGTGCCAGCAGCTTAGGGCAGGCGAACACTGAAGCTTTCTTT. Protein: CASSLGQANTEAFF.

Only one count was recorded for this clone. The chain carries TRBV6-1 and TRBJ2-1; D is uncertain. Germline V lookup: CDR1 MNHNS, CDR2 SASEGT. V was trimmed by 4 bases and J by 8 bases, leaving 6 bases between them. The CDR3 is 11 residues long. The CDR3 loop is CASSGPDEQFF. CDR3 nucleotides: TGTGCCAGCAGTGGTCCTGATGAGCAGTTCTTC.

The chain has TRBV3-1 (or the pseudogene TRBV3-2) and TRBJ2-5; D is unclear. CDR3 length: 13 residues. Germline V gene data show CDR1 as LGHDT and CDR2 as YNNKEL (reference sequence). V was trimmed by 4 bases and J by 1 base, leaving 7 bases between them. CDR3 sequence (DNA): TGTGCCAGCAGCCCACAGCTCCAAGAGACCCAGTACTTC. Translating it yields CASSPQLQETQYF.

Here the CDR3 DNA reads TGTGCCAGCACCCTGACAGGGGATGGCTACACCTTC. This translates into CASTLTGDGYTF. V gene TRBV6-5 combines with J gene TRBJ1-2; the match to TRBD1 covers 8 bases. The CDR3 length is 12 residues. The V segment lost 7 bases and the J segment 6 bases; nucleotides outside the gene matches: 4. Germline CDR1 reads MNHEY; CDR2 reads SVGAGI.

This chain links TRBV6-2 or TRBV6-3 with TRBJ2-1; TRBD1 aligns across 9 bases. Germline CDR1 MNHEY, CDR2 SVGEGT. This CDR3 contains 14 residues. The V segment lost 5 bases and the J segment 6 bases; nucleotides outside the gene matches: 5. The CDR3 reads CASSKWTGVNEQFF. In DNA, the CDR3 is TGTGCCAGCAGTAAGTGGACAGGGGTCAATGAGCAGTTCTTC.

This chain connects TRBV5-6 to TRBJ2-7; 7 positions match TRBD1. V lost 2 bases to trimming and J lost 3 bases; unmatched junction nucleotides: 5. Germline values: CDR1 SGHDT, CDR2 YYEEEE. CDR3 size: 14 residues. The CDR3 DNA sequence: TGTGCCAGCAGCTTATCAGGGGGTAGCTACGAGCAGTACTTC. Translation: CASSLSGGSYEQYF. The full variable domain, completed using reference TRBV5-6 and TRBJ2-7, is DAGVTQSPTHLIKTRGQQVTLRCSPKSGHDTVSWYQQALGQGPQFIFQYYEEEERQRGNFPDRFSGHQFPNYSSELNVNALLLGDSALYLCASSLSGGSYEQYFGPGTRLTVT.

The genes are TRBV6-5 and TRBJ1-5; 10 positions agree with TRBD1. With 7 bases clipped from V and 6 bases from J, the junction kept 9 bases outside the gene matches. The CDR3 is 15 amino acids. Looked up from germline, CDR1 is MNHEY and CDR2 is SVGAGI. The chain's CDR3 is CASTDPGQGSQPQHF. The DNA of the CDR3 is TGTGCCAGCACCGATCCGGGACAGGGGTCTCAGCCCCAGCATTTT.

The chain is built from TRBV9 and TRBJ2-1, with 8 bases lining up with TRBD2. Looked up from germline, CDR1 is SGDLS and CDR2 is YYNGEE. The trim removed 0 bases at V and 3 bases at J, leaving 2 bases unmatched. CDR3 length equals 15 residues. The CDR3 protein is CASSVVGTSYNEQFF. CDR3 coding DNA: TGTGCCAGCAGCGTAGTCGGGACTAGCTACAATGAGCAGTTCTTC.

The V and J genes are TRBV14 and TRBJ1-1, with D maybe TRBD1 (5 bases). Germline loops: CDR1 SGHDN, CDR2 FVKESK. V was cut by 0 bases and J by 3 bases, with 17 bases left in between. The CDR3 has 17 residues. The chain's CDR3 is CASSQEDVGGGDTEAFF. CDR3 DNA sequence: TGTGCCAGCAGCCAAGAGGACGTGGGGGGAGGGGACACTGAAGCTTTCTTT.

The rearrangement joins TRBV6-5 to TRBJ1-2; TRBD1 might be the D (5 bases). Trimming took off 2 bases at V and 5 bases at J, with 15 bases between the two ends. Germline V gene lookup returns CDR1 MNHEY and CDR2 SVGAGI. CDR3 length: 15 amino acids. CDR3: CASSYGGGVGYGYTF. The CDR3 bases are TGTGCCAGCAGTTACGGGGGGGGTGTAGGGTATGGCTACACCTTC.

J is TRBJ2-7 and V is TRBV5-1; 8 nucleotides align to TRBD1. Germline V CDR1 and CDR2: SGHRS, YFSETQ. CDR3 length: 13 amino acids. V lost 7 bases, J lost 6 bases, and 9 bases stayed unmatched. The CDR3 sequence: CASFETGAFEQYF. The CDR3 coding sequence is TGCGCCAGCTTTGAGACAGGGGCTTTCGAGCAGTACTTC.

This clone was observed a few times. This rearrangement joins TRBV7-6 to TRBJ1-6, with TRBD1 identical over 7 bases. With 5 bases clipped from V and 7 bases from J, the junction kept 11 bases outside the gene matches. Looked up from germline, CDR1 is SGHVS and CDR2 is FNYEAQ. This CDR3 has 16 residues. The CDR3: CASSRLPGTENSPLHF. The CDR3 coding sequence is TGTGCCAGCAGCCGCCTACCCGGGACAGAGAATTCACCCCTCCACTTT. The whole variable domain, filled in from reference TRBV7-6 and TRBJ1-6, reads GAGVSQSPRYKVTKRGQDVALRCDPISGHVSLYWYRQALGQGPEFLTYFNYEAQQDKSGLPNDRFSAERPEGSISTLTIQRTEQRDSAMYRCASSRLPGTENSPLHFGNGTRLTVT.

Regarding this clone: Germline and junction disagree at one end, which may indicate a read error. V is TRBV19 and J is TRBJ1-1; 7 bases are a match to TRBD1. The CDR3 is made up of 12 amino acids. In germline, CDR1 is LNHDA, CDR2 SQIVND (reference sequence). The CDR3 region is CASRDSYTEAFF. Here the CDR3 DNA reads TGTGCAAGTAGGGACAGCTACACTGAAGCTTTCTTT.